This entry concerns a single T cell receptor beta chain. Trimming removed 0 bases from V and 2 bases from J; junction bases left unmatched: 7. The CDR3 has 17 residues. In germline, CDR1 is SGHNT, CDR2 YYREEE (reference sequence). This entry is derived from a study of PD-L1 blockade in urothelial cancer. Across the whole study: Prior regimens of chemotherapy numbered 0 to 3 per patient.

The table came from immunoSEQ multiplex PCR; TCRdb's copy has only in-frame clones and leaves some out. The table has just under 40,000 clones, roughly 90% seen once. Material: PBMCs, obtained around atezolizumab (anti-PD-L1) treatment. This clonotype was sampled from a man aged 60-69 years with urothelial cancer. The gene calls are TRBV5-4 and TRBJ2-3; 9 nucleotides line up with TRBD2. CDR3 bases: TGTGCCAGCAGCTTGGGCGGGCTAGCGGGGAACACAGATACGCAGTATTTT. Translated: CASSLGGLAGNTDTQYF.